Reported below is one T cell receptor beta chain. These data originate in a study of blood T cell repertoires in COVID-19. The trim removed 6 bases at V and 2 bases at J, leaving 5 bases unmatched. The CDR3 has 14 residues. The V gene's germline CDR1 is ENHRY and CDR2 SYGVKD. Authors' processing steps: Reference gene primers were amplified, and this amplification served to estimate nucleated cell counts. The data were produced by immunoSEQ multiplex PCR, yet TCRdb's version contains in-frame clones alone and is incomplete. V, J and clone size are taken as reported in that table, and D and trimming were inferred from the DNA itself. The sample consists of a few hundred thousand clones, around 85% of them appearing once.

This receptor was identified in a man aged 50-59 years with active or convalescent COVID-19. The sample consisted of peripheral blood. This chain uses TRBV10-3 with TRBJ2-7; 9 positions agree with TRBD1. Here the CDR3 reads CAIRSGTGTYEQYF. The CDR3 DNA reads TGTGCCATCAGATCCGGGACAGGGACCTACGAGCAGTACTTC.